Below are 18 T cell receptor beta chains sequenced from a single sample in a study of lymphopenia after photon versus proton radiotherapy. Libraries were prepared by immunoSEQ multiplex PCR; TCRdb keeps only in-frame clonotypes and omits some of them. The sample shows more than 45,000 clones, around 84% of them seen only once. The material sequenced was peripheral blood, taken from a patient treated with proton-based radiotherapy. These receptors all come from a man in his 60s with pancreatic cancer.

This clone was detected only a few times. This chain connects TRBV7-8 to TRBJ1-3; no definite D call. V was cut by 1 base and J by 9 bases, with 7 bases left in between. CDR3 size: 12 residues. Looked up from germline, CDR1 is SGHVS and CDR2 is FQNEAQ. The CDR3 loop is CASSLVDGTIYF. As DNA, the CDR3 is TGTGCCAGCAGCTTAGTAGATGGCACCATATATTTT. Full variable domain (outside the CDR3, taken from reference TRBV7-8 and TRBJ1-3): GAGVSQSPRYKVAKRGQDVALRCDPISGHVSLFWYQQALGQGPEFLTYFQNEAQLDKSGLPSDRFFAERPEGSVSTLKIQRTQQEDSAVYLCASSLVDGTIYFGEGSWLTVV.

The chain combines TRBV5-3 with TRBJ1-4; D gene unclear. TRBV5-3 is an open reading frame whose function is uncertain. V lost 9 bases and J 3 bases, leaving 15 bases between the germline ends. This CDR3 comprises 14 residues. The CDR3 sequence is CATFGPSPNEKLFF. CDR3 bases: TGTGCCACTTTTGGACCGTCCCCTAATGAAAAACTGTTTTTT.

The V gene is TRBV19, the J gene TRBJ2-1; D uncertain. The germline V and J ends were trimmed by 3 bases and 3 bases, with 6 bases remaining between them. This CDR3 has 13 residues. CDR1 is LNHDA, CDR2 SQIVND, per germline (reference sequence). The CDR3: CASSISRYNEQFF. CDR3 in DNA: TGTGCCAGTAGTATTTCCCGCTACAATGAGCAGTTCTTC. Complete variable domain (other parts from reference TRBV19 and TRBJ2-1): DGGITQSPKYLFRKEGQNVTLSCEQNLNHDAMYWYRQDPGQGLRLIYYSQIVNDFQKGDIAEGYSVSREKKESFPLTVTSAQKNPTAFYLCASSISRYNEQFFGPGTRLTVL.

The V gene is TRBV7-8, the J gene TRBJ2-7; 9 bases map to TRBD1. Trimming removed 3 bases from V and 7 bases from J; junction bases left unmatched: 10. The germline gives CDR1 SGHVS, CDR2 FQNEAQ. The CDR3 spans 15 residues. Here the CDR3 DNA reads TGTGCCAGCAGCTTCCGGGACAGGGCAGGTTGGGAGCAGTACTTC. Its protein product is CASSFRDRAGWEQYF.

V gene TRBV5-1 combines with J gene TRBJ1-1; weak D call: TRBD1 (5 bases). Deletions cut 0 bases from V and 6 bases from J, with 15 bases between. Germline lookup yields CDR1 SGHRS and CDR2 YFSETQ. The CDR3 loop spans 15 amino acids. The CDR3 region has the DNA TGCGCCAGCAGCTTGGTGGTCACAGGTAGCTCTGAAGCTTTCTTT. This gives the protein CASSLVVTGSSEAFF.

This rearrangement joins TRBV7-6 to TRBJ2-5, with 9 bases identical to TRBD1. V was pared by 5 bases and J by 0 bases, with 7 bases of the junction left unmatched. There are 16 residues in the CDR3. Germline values: CDR1 SGHVS, CDR2 FNYEAQ. The chain's CDR3 is CASSPMTGGYQETQYF. The CDR3 DNA sequence: TGTGCCAGCAGCCCTATGACAGGGGGGTACCAAGAGACCCAGTACTTC. Full variable domain (outside the CDR3, taken from reference TRBV7-6 and TRBJ2-5): GAGVSQSPRYKVTKRGQDVALRCDPISGHVSLYWYRQALGQGPEFLTYFNYEAQQDKSGLPNDRFSAERPEGSISTLTIQRTEQRDSAMYRCASSPMTGGYQETQYFGPGTRLLVL.

The V and J genes are TRBV7-9 and TRBJ2-5; D could derive from TRBD1 or TRBD2 (5 bases each). The end of the DNA aligns better with TRBJ2-7, so the J call may be wrong. The germline gives CDR1 SEHNR, CDR2 FQNEAQ (reference sequence). The CDR3 sequence is 13 residues long. The CDR3: CASSTGAGGEQYF. CDR3 nucleotides: TGTGCCAGCAGCACCGGGGCTGGCGGCGAGCAGTACTTC.

The chain links TRBV11-2 to TRBJ2-2, with a tentative D call TRBD1 (6 bases). The ends were cut back, 5 bases at V and 5 bases at J, with 9 bases in the middle. Germline values: CDR1 SGHAT, CDR2 FQNNGV. This CDR3 has 13 residues. CDR3 loop: CASSRTVTGELFF. CDR3 DNA sequence: TGTGCCAGCAGCCGGACAGTTACCGGGGAGCTGTTTTTT.

The genes are TRBV28 and TRBJ2-7; 7 nucleotides agree with TRBD1. Germline CDR1 is MDHEN and CDR2 is SYDVKM. The length of the CDR3 is 16 residues. V shed 6 bases and J 3 bases; nucleotides not matched to a gene: 14. The CDR3 region is CASRFQTGQVNYEQYF. The CDR3 DNA reads TGTGCCAGCAGATTCCAGACCGGACAGGTAAACTACGAGCAGTACTTC.

The chain links TRBV5-6 to TRBJ1-1, with D uncertain. Trimming removed 6 bases from V and 0 bases from J, with 12 bases in between. The CDR3 consists of 14 residues. Germline V gene sequence: CDR1 SGHDT, CDR2 YYEEEE. The CDR3 nucleotides read TGTGCCAGCACCGGGCTAAGACTGAACACTGAAGCTTTCTTT. Residues: CASTGLRLNTEAFF.

V is TRBV19 and J is TRBJ1-5; D is undetermined. With 3 bases removed from V and 5 bases from J, the gap between germline ends came to 8 bases. The V gene's germline CDR1 is LNHDA and CDR2 SQIVND (reference sequence). This CDR3 is 13 amino acids long. The CDR3 nucleotides read TGTGCCAGTAGTATTTATCGGGATCAGCCCCAGCATTTT. It translates to CASSIYRDQPQHF.

The chain carries TRBV28 and TRBJ1-1; D gene ambiguous. Trimming pared 6 bases from V and 7 bases from J, leaving 15 bases between. The CDR3 contains 13 residues. Germline-derived CDR1 and CDR2 are MDHEN and SYDVKM. The CDR3 bases are TGTGCCAGCAGCACCACCGCAATTTATGAAGCTTTCTTT. It encodes CASSTTAIYEAFF.

The rearrangement joins TRBV15 to TRBJ1-3; the D gene is possibly TRBD1 (5 bases). This CDR3 spans 16 amino acids. Germline assignment: CDR1 LNHNV and CDR2 YYDKDF (reference sequence). V lost 0 bases and J 2 bases, leaving 11 bases between the germline ends. The CDR3 loop reads CATSRDAGAAGNTIYF. CDR3 DNA: TGTGCCACCAGCAGAGATGCCGGGGCCGCTGGAAACACCATATATTTT.

CDR3 sequence reads: CASSPKIDYNGKSLHF. The CDR3, as DNA: TGTGCCAGTAGTCCTAAGATTGACTACAATGGAAAATCCCTCCACTTT. V is TRBV19 and J is TRBJ1-6, with no clear D. V lost 5 bases, J lost 14 bases, and 25 bases lay in between. CDR3 length: 16 residues. Per the germline V gene, CDR1 is LNHDA and CDR2 is SQIVND (reference sequence).

The V and J genes are TRBV9 and TRBJ2-1; 10 positions match TRBD2. The germline CDR1 and CDR2 sequences are SGDLS and YYNGEE. Trimming removed 0 bases from V and 7 bases from J; junction bases left unmatched: 4. The CDR3 length is 15 residues. CDR3 nucleotide sequence: TGTGCCAGCAGCGTAGCTAGCGGGAGTTGGAATGAGCAGTTCTTC. This encodes CASSVASGSWNEQFF.

The CDR3 spells CASSLGGINEKLFF. The DNA of the CDR3 is TGTGCCAGCAGTTTAGGGGGGATTAATGAAAAACTGTTTTTT. V and J are TRBV28 and TRBJ1-4, with D possibly matching TRBD1 (5 bases). The CDR3 spans 14 residues. Germline V gene data show CDR1 as MDHEN and CDR2 as SYDVKM. Trimming took off 2 bases at V and 4 bases at J, with 8 bases between the two ends.

The V and J genes are TRBV6-1 and TRBJ2-3, with 9 bases identical to TRBD2. Per germline, CDR1 MNHNS and CDR2 SASEGT. This CDR3 spans 16 amino acids. Losses at the gene ends were 1 base for V and 5 bases for J; bases not matched to a gene: 7. The CDR3 loop is CASSEVLAGVIDTQYF. CDR3 sequence (DNA): TGTGCCAGCAGTGAAGTGTTAGCGGGAGTTATAGATACGCAGTATTTT.

The chain employs TRBV5-1 and TRBJ2-7; possible D gene TRBD2, 5 bases. The CDR3 sequence is 15 residues long. Germline CDR1 SGHRS, CDR2 YFSETQ. V lost 5 bases, J lost 6 bases, and 21 bases lay in between. The CDR3 nucleotides read TGCGCCAGCAGTCTAACTCAGGTCGGGAATGCCGAGCAGTACTTC. It yields the protein CASSLTQVGNAEQYF.